The entry that follows covers one T cell receptor beta chain sequence. Antigen: not known. The CDR3 has 13 residues. Germline V gene sequence: CDR1 MDHEN, CDR2 SYDVKM. CD45RO-CCR7+CD27+CD95- expression identified naive CD8+ T cells. These data originate in a study of CXCR3-negative and CXCR3-positive naive CD8 T cells. Study-wide points: Both of the naive subsets showed about the same high diversity, but memory CD8+ cells had much less.

UMI-labeled 5' RACE TRB cDNA libraries were prepared from the cells. TCRdb reprocessed the 5' RACE reads, with one entry per CDR3 protein and no DNA. The sample's table shows 100,000 to 150,000 distinct CDR3 sequences. The J gene is TRBJ2-7, the V gene TRBV28; the D gene TCRdb calls, TRBD1, cannot be checked with no DNA. The sequence was collected from a human donor in good health. Some clones in this sample may be carry-over from other donors' samples. The sample comprised naive CXCR3- CD8+ T cells from blood. The subset denotes: CD45RO-CCR7+CD27+CD95- naive CD8+ T cells lacking CXCR3 (TNR3-). CDR3 sequence: CASSLPPGDEQYF.